The T cell receptor (beta chain) under discussion was sequenced for a study of multiple sclerosis patients with progressive multifocal leukoencephalopathy (dated by TCRdb to the late 2010s). In the study overall: Peripheral T and B cells were examined in MS patients who developed PML (4 under natalizumab, 1 after alemtuzumab) and in treated patients who did not develop PML. Two natalizumab-treated patients who later developed PML were followed longitudinally from before therapy through 6 and 12 months to PML onset. The study was designed to detect JC virus-specific or public T-cell expansions arising at the time of PML onset.

The germline ends are 16 bases apart after V is trimmed by 1 base and J by 4 bases. For CDR1 and CDR2, the germline V gene (reference sequence) lists SEHNR and FQNEAQ. The CDR3 numbers 16 residues from cysteine through phenylalanine. Only the CDR3 part of the read is kept: 48 bases, read in frame from the first base. What the authors observed across the whole study: When PML developed, no shared TRBV or TRBJ gene usage and no preferred TRBV-TRBJ pairings were found. The analysis covered only peripheral blood, although cerebrospinal fluid or brain lymphocytes might be more informative for natalizumab-associated PML. Only PML patients had TRB clones above 0.5% frequency, but the clones expanded at PML onset were already present before and during natalizumab therapy. Because of the small, descriptive cohort, whether findings reflect JC virus infection or general immunocompromise remained unclear. In most PML patients, lower normalized Shannon entropy suggested less diverse TRB repertoires, while the natalizumab-treated controls had values close to 1.

As concerns this clone: What antigen it recognizes has not been identified. The input lacks base qualities; no much larger clone sits a single base away.

The label giving this sample's time point can be read as: time of PML onset. The treatment or condition label here, explained by the study, means: on natalizumab therapy at sampling. Diagnosis of PML relied on clinical and MRI findings, with confirmation coming from detection of JC virus DNA in cerebrospinal fluid. PML in the natalizumab-treated patients developed after between about 15 and 60 months of natalizumab therapy. Interferon beta had previously been received by all listed patients, and all PML patients were female. Blood samples at T3 were obtained at the time of PML onset. Ficoll-Hypaque density gradient centrifugation was used to isolate peripheral blood mononuclear cells. The immunoSEQ two-step multiplex PCR at survey-level depth was used to amplify TRB CDR3 regions from genomic DNA. To estimate template counts and remove amplification bias, each PCR was spiked with synthetic inline TR CDR3 controls covering all V-J pairings. Reads were processed so that amplification and sequencing bias were reduced, and quantification was performed against synthetic TR CDR3 analogs. In the paper's pipeline: Raw data were processed in ImmunoSEQ Analyzer, with out-of-frame sequences and CDR3s containing stop codons removed, and gene names were assigned according to IMGT nomenclature. Normalized Shannon entropy, defined as 1 minus Pielou's evenness, served as the summary measure of repertoire diversity. TRB sequences were treated as identical only when sharing V gene, J gene and CDR3. Public PML clonotypes were CDR3s shared by two or more PML-onset samples but absent earlier, in controls, and in public databases. CDR3 amino acid composition by position was analyzed with Skylign using the observed count method. TCRdb holds this immuneACCESS table with in-frame rearrangements only. Some clones are missing; in checked studies, unresolved V genes explain under half, and the rest has no known cause. V and J calls and clone size follow that table, whereas D and trimming were derived from the DNA. The sample yields about 30,000 clones; around 83% were counted once. The leading ten clones occupy around 12% of the sample.

The origin of this receptor is a woman aged 25 to 39 with progressive multifocal leukoencephalopathy. The chain employs TRBV7-9 and TRBJ2-5; TRBD2 is perhaps the D gene, given 7 matching bases. The sample here was PBMCs, taken from a patient treated with natalizumab. The sequenced DNA is TGTGCCAGCAGCTTAGGGGGCACGGGGGGCGGAGAGACCCAGTACTTC. This yields the protein CASSLGGTGGGETQYF.